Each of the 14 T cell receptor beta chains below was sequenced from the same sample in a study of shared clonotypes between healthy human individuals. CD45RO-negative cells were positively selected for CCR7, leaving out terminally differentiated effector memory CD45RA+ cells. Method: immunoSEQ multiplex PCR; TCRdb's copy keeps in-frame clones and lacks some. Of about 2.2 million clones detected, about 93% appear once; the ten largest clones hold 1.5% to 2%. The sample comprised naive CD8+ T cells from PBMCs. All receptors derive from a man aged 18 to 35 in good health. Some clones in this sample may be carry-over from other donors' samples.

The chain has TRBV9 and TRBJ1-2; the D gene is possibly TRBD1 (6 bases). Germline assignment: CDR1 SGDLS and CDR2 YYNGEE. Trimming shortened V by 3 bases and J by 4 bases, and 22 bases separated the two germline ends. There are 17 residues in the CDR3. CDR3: CASSETHRDTSPYGYTF. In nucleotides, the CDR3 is TGTGCCAGCAGCGAAACCCACCGGGACACCTCCCCCTATGGCTACACCTTC.

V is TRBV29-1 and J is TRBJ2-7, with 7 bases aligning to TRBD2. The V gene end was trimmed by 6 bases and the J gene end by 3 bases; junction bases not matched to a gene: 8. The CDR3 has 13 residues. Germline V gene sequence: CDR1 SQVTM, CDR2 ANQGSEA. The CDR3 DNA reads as TGCAGCGTAACGCCTAGCGGTATCTACGAGCAGTACTTC. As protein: CSVTPSGIYEQYF.

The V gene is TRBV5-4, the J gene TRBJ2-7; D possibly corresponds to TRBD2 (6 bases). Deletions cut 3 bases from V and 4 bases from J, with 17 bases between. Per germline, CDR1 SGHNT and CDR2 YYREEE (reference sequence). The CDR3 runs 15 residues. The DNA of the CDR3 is TGTGCCAGCAGCTCAATTAGCGGTTCCGGTTACGAGCAGTACTTC. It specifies CASSSISGSGYEQYF.

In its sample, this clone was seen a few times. The CDR3 DNA is TGTGCCACCAGCAGAGATTTCAGGGATCAGCCCCAGCATTTT. It codes for CATSRDFRDQPQHF. The rearrangement links TRBV15 to TRBJ1-5; D might be TRBD1 (5 bases). The CDR3 is 14 residues long. The V gene's germline CDR1 is LNHNV and CDR2 YYDKDF (reference sequence). Trimming removed 0 bases from V and 5 bases from J, with 8 bases in between.

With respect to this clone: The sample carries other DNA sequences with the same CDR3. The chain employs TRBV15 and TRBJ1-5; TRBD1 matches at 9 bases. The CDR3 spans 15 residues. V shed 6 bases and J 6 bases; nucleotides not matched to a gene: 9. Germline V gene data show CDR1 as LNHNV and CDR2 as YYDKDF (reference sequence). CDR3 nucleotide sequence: TGTGCCACCAGGGATACAGGGGGCGGCGGTCAGCCCCAGCATTTT. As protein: CATRDTGGGGQPQHF.

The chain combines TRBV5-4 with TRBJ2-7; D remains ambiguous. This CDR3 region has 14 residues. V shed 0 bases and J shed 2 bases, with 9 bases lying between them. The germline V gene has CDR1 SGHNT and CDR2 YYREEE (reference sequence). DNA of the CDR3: TGTGCCAGCAGCTTGGACAGTAACCCCTACGAGCAGTACTTC. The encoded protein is CASSLDSNPYEQYF.

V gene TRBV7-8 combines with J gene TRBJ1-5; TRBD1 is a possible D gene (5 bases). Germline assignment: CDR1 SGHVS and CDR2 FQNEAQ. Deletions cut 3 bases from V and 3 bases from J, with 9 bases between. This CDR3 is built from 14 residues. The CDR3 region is CASSLGQFNQPQHF. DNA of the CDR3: TGTGCCAGCAGCTTGGGGCAGTTCAATCAGCCCCAGCATTTT.

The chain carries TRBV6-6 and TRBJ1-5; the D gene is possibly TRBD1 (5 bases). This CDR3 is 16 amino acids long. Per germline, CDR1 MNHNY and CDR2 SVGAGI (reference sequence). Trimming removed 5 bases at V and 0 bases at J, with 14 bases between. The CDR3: CASSGGGFNSNQPQHF. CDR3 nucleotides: TGTGCCAGCAGTGGGGGGGGTTTCAATAGCAATCAGCCCCAGCATTTT.

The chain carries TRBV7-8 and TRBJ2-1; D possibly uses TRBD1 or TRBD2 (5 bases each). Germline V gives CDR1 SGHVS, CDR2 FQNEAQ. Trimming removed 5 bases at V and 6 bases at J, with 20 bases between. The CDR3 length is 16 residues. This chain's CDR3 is CASSIPYGTDGNEQFF. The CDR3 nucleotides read TGTGCCAGCAGCATTCCCTATGGGACCGACGGCAATGAGCAGTTCTTC. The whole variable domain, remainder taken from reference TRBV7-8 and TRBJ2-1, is GAGVSQSPRYKVAKRGQDVALRCDPISGHVSLFWYQQALGQGPEFLTYFQNEAQLDKSGLPSDRFFAERPEGSVSTLKIQRTQQEDSAVYLCASSIPYGTDGNEQFFGPGTRLTVL.

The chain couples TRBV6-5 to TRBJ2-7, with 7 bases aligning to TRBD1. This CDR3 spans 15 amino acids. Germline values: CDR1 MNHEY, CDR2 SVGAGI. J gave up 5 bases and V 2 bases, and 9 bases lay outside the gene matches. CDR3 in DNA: TGTGCCAGCAGTTACCGTCCACAGGGGCTGGACGAGCAGTACTTC. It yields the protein CASSYRPQGLDEQYF.

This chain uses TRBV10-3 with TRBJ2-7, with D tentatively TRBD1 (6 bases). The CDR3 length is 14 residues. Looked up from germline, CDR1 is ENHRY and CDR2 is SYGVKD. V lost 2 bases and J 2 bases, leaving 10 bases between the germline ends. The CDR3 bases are TGTGCCATCAGTGAGGATGAGGGGGCCTACGAGCAGTACTTC. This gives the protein CAISEDEGAYEQYF.

This CDR3 reads CASSYDQTDGYTF. The CDR3 DNA sequence: TGTGCCAGCAGTTACGACCAGACAGATGGCTACACCTTC. The rearrangement links TRBV6-5 to TRBJ1-2; a possible D gene is TRBD1 (5 bases). The germline V gene has CDR1 MNHEY and CDR2 SVGAGI. This CDR3 comprises 13 residues. The germline V and J ends were trimmed by 2 bases and 6 bases, with 10 bases remaining between them.

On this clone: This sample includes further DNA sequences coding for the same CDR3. CDR3 nucleotides: TGTGCCAGCAGCTTAGGCGGAAGCACTGAAGCTTTCTTT. Protein sequence: CASSLGGSTEAFF. V is TRBV7-3 and J is TRBJ1-1; D is unclear. Germline CDR1 reads SGHTA; CDR2 reads FQGTGA. The CDR3 is made up of 13 amino acids. V was shortened by 2 bases and J by 4 bases, with 8 bases between the two germline ends.

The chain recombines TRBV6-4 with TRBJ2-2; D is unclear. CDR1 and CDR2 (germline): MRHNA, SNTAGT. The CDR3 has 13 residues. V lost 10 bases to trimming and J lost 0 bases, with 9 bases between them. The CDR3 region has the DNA TGTGCCACCCGCCTCGCGAACACCGGGGAGCTGTTTTTT. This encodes CATRLANTGELFF.